Presented here are 21 T cell receptor beta chains from one specimen sequenced in a study of a mutant IDH1 vaccine in newly diagnosed glioma. These TCRs' antigens remain unknown. Data came from immunoSEQ multiplex PCR; TCRdb stores just in-frame clones and leaves some out. The table includes tens of thousands of clones, 78% detected once. As for time point: week 5, during vaccination. Vaccine doses each comprised 300 ug of mutant IDH1 20-mer peptide, with topical imiquimod. Specimen: PBMCs, collected from a glioma patient whose treatment included an IDH1 peptide vaccine. Receptor source: a man aged 50-60 years with glioma.

This clone was seen a handful of times. V is TRBV2 and J is TRBJ1-5; weak D call: TRBD1 (6 bases). With 1 base removed from V and 4 bases from J, the gap between germline ends came to 8 bases. There are 14 residues in the CDR3. Germline values: CDR1 SNHLY, CDR2 FYNNEI. CDR3 bases: TGTGCCAGCAGTGAAGAAGGGGGGAATCAGCCCCAGCATTTT. Amino acids: CASSEEGGNQPQHF.

The J gene is TRBJ1-5, the V gene TRBV5-6, with a possible D match to TRBD1 (6 bases). The CDR3 length is 16 residues. CDR1 is SGHDT and CDR2 is YYEEEE in the germline V gene. Trimming left V 6 bases short and J 0 bases short, with 16 bases between. CDR3 in amino acids: CASTGGGPNSNQPQHF. In nucleotides, the CDR3 is TGTGCCAGCACAGGAGGGGGGCCAAATAGCAATCAGCCCCAGCATTTT.

J is TRBJ1-1 and V is TRBV7-6; D gene uncertain. The germline V gene has CDR1 SGHVS and CDR2 FNYEAQ. Trimming removed 1 base at V and 4 bases at J, with 7 bases between. This CDR3 comprises 13 residues. This chain's CDR3 is CASSLETSTEAFF. The CDR3 DNA is TGTGCCAGCAGCTTAGAGACATCCACTGAAGCTTTCTTT.

The V gene is TRBV11-2, the J gene TRBJ1-1, with 9 bases fitting TRBD1. CDR3 length: 15 amino acids. Per the germline V gene, CDR1 is SGHAT and CDR2 is FQNNGV. J was trimmed by 1 base and V by 4 bases; bases with no gene match: 4. The CDR3 region is CASSWTGAGNTEAFF. The CDR3 DNA is TGTGCCAGCAGCTGGACAGGGGCGGGGAACACTGAAGCTTTCTTT.

This rearrangement joins TRBV9 to TRBJ1-1; 7 bases agree with TRBD1. Losses at the gene ends were 4 bases for V and 1 base for J; bases not matched to a gene: 7. Germline loops: CDR1 SGDLS, CDR2 YYNGEE. This CDR3 region has 15 residues. The chain's CDR3 is CASSPPTGENTEAFF. The CDR3 DNA follows: TGTGCCAGCAGCCCCCCTACAGGGGAGAACACTGAAGCTTTCTTT. The whole variable domain, remainder taken from reference TRBV9 and TRBJ1-1, is DSGVTQTPKHLITATGQRVTLRCSPRSGDLSVYWYQQSLDQGLQFLIQYYNGEERAKGNILERFSAQQFPDLHSELNLSSLELGDSALYFCASSPPTGENTEAFFGQGTRLTVV.

The chain combines TRBV9 with TRBJ2-5; D not resolved. Trimming took 0 bases from V and 2 from J, leaving 8 bases between them. CDR1 is SGDLS and CDR2 is YYNGEE in the germline V gene. This CDR3 is built from 14 residues. The CDR3 DNA reads TGTGCCAGCAGCGTAGAGGTGGGGCAAGAGACCCAGTACTTC. Its protein product is CASSVEVGQETQYF.

The CDR3 DNA follows: TGCGCCAGCAGCCAAGAATTTGGAGCCTACAATGAGCAGTTCTTC. This encodes CASSQEFGAYNEQFF. This chain connects TRBV4-3 to TRBJ2-1; D ambiguous. There are 15 residues in the CDR3. V was trimmed by 0 bases and J by 2 bases, leaving 8 bases between them. Germline V gene lookup returns CDR1 LGHNA and CDR2 YSLEER.

The rearrangement joins TRBV2 to TRBJ1-6, with TRBD1 as a possible D gene (6 bases). The CDR3 sequence is 17 residues long. Germline V gene lookup returns CDR1 SNHLY and CDR2 FYNNEI. The germline V and J ends were trimmed by 5 bases and 14 bases, with 28 bases remaining between them. DNA of the CDR3: TGTGCCAGCAGTCCTCCTGCCGGAGCAGGGGCCACCTCAGCCCTCCACTTT. Translation gives CASSPPAGAGATSALHF.

This chain joins TRBV11-2 and TRBJ2-7; 8 nucleotides line up with TRBD2. The germline gives CDR1 SGHAT, CDR2 FQNNGV. The CDR3 has 15 amino acids. V gave up 6 bases and J gave up 1 base; unmatched junction bases: 8. The DNA for the CDR3 is TGTGCCAGCAGAAAAAGTAGCGGGGTTTCCTACGAGCAGTACTTC. Translation gives CASRKSSGVSYEQYF. Full variable domain (outside the CDR3, taken from reference TRBV11-2 and TRBJ2-7): EAGVAQSPRYKIIEKRQSVAFWCNPISGHATLYWYQQILGQGPKLLIQFQNNGVVDDSQLPKDRFSAERLKGVDSTLKIQPAKLEDSAVYLCASRKSSGVSYEQYFGPGTRLTVT.

The chain carries TRBV18 and TRBJ1-3; D call uncertain. The CDR3 spans 16 residues. The germline V gene encodes CDR1 KGHSH and CDR2 LQKENI. V lost 0 bases, J lost 2 bases, and 11 bases lay in between. CDR3 region: CASSPPGGRTGNTIYF. The CDR3 coding sequence is TGTGCCAGCTCACCACCCGGAGGCAGGACTGGAAACACCATATATTTT. Using reference TRBV18 and TRBJ1-3 for the parts outside the CDR3, the full variable domain is NAGVMQNPRHLVRRRGQEARLRCSPMKGHSHVYWYRQLPEEGLKFMVYLQKENIIDESGMPKERFSAEFPKEGPSILRIQQVVRGDSAAYFCASSPPGGRTGNTIYFGEGSWLTVV.

The chain is built from TRBV7-9 and TRBJ2-1, with a tentative D call TRBD1 (6 bases). The CDR3 is made up of 15 amino acids. Germline V gene sequence: CDR1 SEHNR, CDR2 FQNEAQ (reference sequence). The V and J ends lost 1 base and 3 bases respectively, with 10 bases between them. Here the CDR3 DNA reads TGTGCCAGCAGCTTAGTAGGGGGACACTACAATGAGCAGTTCTTC. It translates to CASSLVGGHYNEQFF.

The chain is built from TRBV7-2 and TRBJ1-6; TRBD1 matches at 11 bases. CDR3 length: 16 amino acids. J gave up 0 bases and V 6 bases, and 1 base lay outside the gene matches. CDR1 and CDR2 (germline): SGHTA, FQGNSA. For the CDR3, the DNA is TGTGCCAGCAGAGGGACAGGGGGCTCCTATAATTCACCCCTCCACTTT. This sequence encodes CASRGTGGSYNSPLHF.

V and J are TRBV6-5 and TRBJ1-1; D not resolved. The CDR3 is made up of 11 amino acids. Trimming shortened V by 5 bases and J by 11 bases, and 12 bases separated the two germline ends. The V gene's germline CDR1 is MNHEY and CDR2 SVGAGI. CDR3 amino acids: CASSAPREAFF. The CDR3 DNA sequence: TGTGCCAGCAGTGCCCCCAGAGAGGCTTTCTTT.

CDR3 region: CAWNTDSYYGYTF. Written as DNA, the CDR3 is TGTGCCTGGAACACAGACTCCTACTATGGCTACACCTTC. The rearrangement uses TRBV30 and TRBJ1-2; no definite D call. The germline V and J ends were trimmed by 4 bases and 3 bases, with 12 bases remaining between them. Germline V gives CDR1 GTSNPN, CDR2 SVGIG (reference sequence). The CDR3 has 13 residues.

The chain recombines TRBV19 with TRBJ1-5; tentative D call: TRBD1 (5 bases). Trimming took 5 bases from V and 6 from J, leaving 14 bases between them. This CDR3 has 14 amino acids. Germline-derived CDR1 and CDR2 are LNHDA and SQIVND (reference sequence). CDR3 nucleotide sequence: TGTGCCAGTAGTGTCCTTCAGGGAAGTCAGCCCCAGCATTTT. This encodes CASSVLQGSQPQHF. The full variable domain, completed using reference TRBV19 and TRBJ1-5, is DGGITQSPKYLFRKEGQNVTLSCEQNLNHDAMYWYRQDPGQGLRLIYYSQIVNDFQKGDIAEGYSVSREKKESFPLTVTSAQKNPTAFYLCASSVLQGSQPQHFGDGTRLSIL.

The chain recombines TRBV7-2 with TRBJ1-1, with D hard to call. The CDR3 consists of 14 residues. Germline CDR1 and CDR2: SGHTA and FQGNSA. V gave up 1 base and J gave up 8 bases, with 14 bases separating them. As DNA, the CDR3 is TGTGCCAGCAGCTTAGGGGCCGTGGGATTAGAAGCTTTCTTT. Amino acids: CASSLGAVGLEAFF.

The rearrangement links TRBV14 to TRBJ2-7; D is ambiguous. The CDR3 totals 13 residues. Germline lookup yields CDR1 SGHDN and CDR2 FVKESK. Trimming took 0 bases from V and 9 from J, leaving 12 bases between them. The CDR3 loop reads CASSQDFRARQYF. For the CDR3, the DNA is TGTGCCAGCAGCCAAGATTTTAGGGCTCGGCAGTACTTC.

The rearrangement links TRBV5-4 to TRBJ2-3; 11 bases match TRBD2. In germline, CDR1 is SGHNT, CDR2 YYREEE (reference sequence). The CDR3 runs 16 residues. V lost 0 bases to trimming and J lost 0 bases; unmatched junction nucleotides: 0. The CDR3 loop is CASSLGLAGSTDTQYF. In nucleotides, the CDR3 is TGTGCCAGCAGCTTGGGACTAGCGGGGAGCACAGATACGCAGTATTTT.

The chain has TRBV5-1 and TRBJ2-1; perhaps TRBD1 as D (6 bases). CDR1 is SGHRS, CDR2 YFSETQ, per germline. V dropped 4 bases and J dropped 0 bases, with 11 bases sitting between them. The CDR3 is 15 residues long. CDR3 protein: CASSAGQISYNEQFF. The CDR3 DNA sequence: TGCGCCAGCAGCGCCGGACAGATCTCCTACAATGAGCAGTTCTTC.

The count of this clone is one. This sequence joins TRBV4-3 and TRBJ1-4; the match to TRBD1 covers 7 bases. In germline, CDR1 is LGHNA, CDR2 YSLEER. The ends lost 1 base at V and 8 bases at J; junction bases unmatched: 4. The CDR3 covers 14 residues. CDR3 amino acids: CASSQGQGGEKLFF. CDR3 nucleotide sequence: TGCGCCAGCAGCCAAGGACAGGGAGGGGAAAAACTGTTTTTT.

This clone was observed once. The chain recombines TRBV2 with TRBJ1-2, with a weak D call TRBD1 (5 bases). The CDR3 spans 17 residues. The V gene's germline CDR1 is SNHLY and CDR2 FYNNEI. Trimming left V 4 bases short and J 1 base short, with 19 bases between. As DNA, the CDR3 is TGTGCCAGCAGTGTGGGTGGGGCCCCACCGTTTAACTATGGCTACACCTTC. It specifies CASSVGGAPPFNYGYTF.